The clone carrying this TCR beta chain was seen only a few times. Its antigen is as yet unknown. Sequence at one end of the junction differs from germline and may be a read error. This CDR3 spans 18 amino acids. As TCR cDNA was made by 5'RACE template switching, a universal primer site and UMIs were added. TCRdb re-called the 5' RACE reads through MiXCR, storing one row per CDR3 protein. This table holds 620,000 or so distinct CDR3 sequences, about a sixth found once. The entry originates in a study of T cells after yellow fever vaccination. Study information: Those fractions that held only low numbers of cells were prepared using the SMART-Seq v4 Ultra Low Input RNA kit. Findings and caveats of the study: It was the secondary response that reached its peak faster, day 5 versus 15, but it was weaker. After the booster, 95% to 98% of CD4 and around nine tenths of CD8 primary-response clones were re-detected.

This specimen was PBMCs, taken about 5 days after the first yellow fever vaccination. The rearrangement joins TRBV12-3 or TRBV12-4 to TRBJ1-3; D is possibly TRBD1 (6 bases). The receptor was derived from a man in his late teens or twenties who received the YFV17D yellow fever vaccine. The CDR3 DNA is TGTGCCATCAGTTTAGCGCCTGGGGGCGCGGTTTCTGGAAACACCATATATTTT. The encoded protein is CAISLAPGGAVSGNTIYF.